The 28 T cell receptor beta chains given below trace back to one sample, sequenced in a study of CD4+ T cells in melanoma. Generated by immunoSEQ multiplex PCR, the TCRdb table keeps only in-frame clones and is missing some. The data contain 120,000 to 150,000 clones, over 90% of them seen just once; the ten biggest clones take up over 1.5%. These receptor sequences come from a human donor with melanoma.

The chain recombines TRBV11-3 with TRBJ1-5; a possible D gene is TRBD1 (6 bases). The CDR3 sequence is 14 residues long. Trimming stripped 5 bases from V and 5 bases from J, with 13 bases between. Germline V gene data show CDR1 as SGHNT and CDR2 as YENEEA. The CDR3 DNA reads as TGTGCCAGCAGCATTAAGCAGGGGTATCAGCCCCAGCATTTT. Its protein product is CASSIKQGYQPQHF.

The rearrangement joins TRBV14 to TRBJ1-1, with D uncertain. Trimming removed 1 base from V and 3 bases from J, with 6 bases in between. CDR3 size: 13 residues. Germline-derived CDR1 and CDR2 are SGHDN and FVKESK. The CDR3 DNA is TGTGCCAGCAGCCAAGGCCTCGACACTGAAGCTTTCTTT. Its protein product is CASSQGLDTEAFF.

This clone was seen a single time. This chain links TRBV2 with TRBJ1-1; TRBD1 agrees at 9 bases. CDR1 and CDR2 (germline): SNHLY, FYNNEI. Trimming removed 6 bases from V and 4 bases from J; junction bases left unmatched: 6. This CDR3 region has 14 residues. The CDR3 DNA reads as TGTGCCAGCAGAGACAGGGGGTCGGGCACTGAAGCTTTCTTT. Its protein is CASRDRGSGTEAFF.

CDR3 DNA sequence: TGTGCCAGCAGCTTAGCAGGGGATCAGCCCCAGCATTTT. Translated: CASSLAGDQPQHF. This chain joins TRBV7-8 and TRBJ1-5; tentatively, D is TRBD1 (5 bases). V was shortened by 0 bases and J by 5 bases, with 5 bases between the two germline ends. Per germline, CDR1 SGHVS and CDR2 FQNEAQ. The length of the CDR3 is 13 residues.

V usage is TRBV14 and J usage is TRBJ2-3; no firm D call. Trimming shortened V by 2 bases and J by 8 bases, and 8 bases separated the two germline ends. This CDR3 region has 12 residues. Looked up from germline, CDR1 is SGHDN and CDR2 is FVKESK. CDR3 loop: CASSQIGTTQYF. CDR3 coding DNA: TGTGCCAGCAGCCAAATAGGAACTACGCAGTATTTT.

This rearrangement joins TRBV5-5 to TRBJ2-7, with 8 bases identical to TRBD1. V dropped 1 base and J dropped 5; count of bases not matched to a gene: 5. The germline V gene has CDR1 SGHKS and CDR2 YYEKEE (reference sequence). The CDR3 length is 14 residues. The CDR3 region has the DNA TGTGCCAGCAGCTTGCAGACAGGGGTCCACGAGCAGTACTTC. Translation: CASSLQTGVHEQYF.

The CDR3 region is CSALSMNTQYF. The DNA for the CDR3 is TGCAGCGCCCTTTCGATGAATACTCAGTACTTC. The chain is built from TRBV29-1 and TRBJ2-4, with D unclear. The germline CDR1 and CDR2 sequences are SQVTM and ANQGSEA. The CDR3 sequence is 11 residues long. Trimming shortened V by 7 bases and J by 12 bases, and 16 bases separated the two germline ends.

This sequence joins TRBV7-9 and TRBJ1-1; D is ambiguous. The germline V and J ends were trimmed by 2 bases and 1 base, with 14 bases remaining between them. CDR1 SEHNR and CDR2 FQNEAQ come from the germline V gene (reference sequence). The CDR3 is 16 residues long. The CDR3, as DNA: TGTGCCAGCAGCTTATTGGGGTGGGCGGAGAACACTGAAGCTTTCTTT. Protein product: CASSLLGWAENTEAFF.

This chain connects TRBV19 to TRBJ2-2; D may be TRBD1 or TRBD2 (5 bases each). Deletions cut 7 bases from V and 2 bases from J, with 14 bases between. Germline V CDR1 and CDR2: LNHDA, SQIVND (reference sequence). The CDR3 is made up of 15 amino acids. The CDR3 is CASKGGQGNTGELFF. The CDR3 DNA reads TGTGCCAGTAAGGGCGGGCAGGGAAACACCGGGGAGCTGTTTTTT.

This chain uses TRBV2 with TRBJ1-1; D may be TRBD1 (6 bases). V was shortened by 5 bases and J by 2 bases, with 12 bases between the two germline ends. This CDR3 has 14 residues. In germline, CDR1 is SNHLY, CDR2 FYNNEI. The CDR3 sequence is CASSLEQGNTEAFF. The CDR3 coding sequence is TGTGCCAGCAGTCTCGAACAGGGTAACACTGAAGCTTTCTTT.

The chain employs TRBV23-1 and TRBJ1-6; the D is unclear. TRBV23-1 is filed as an ORF, its function uncertain. The CDR3 is 17 residues long. With 3 bases removed from V and 0 bases from J, the gap between germline ends came to 12 bases. The DNA for the CDR3 is TGCGCCAGCAGTCAGGGCAGAAAAAGCTCCTATAATTCACCCCTCCACTTT. Translation gives CASSQGRKSSYNSPLHF.

V is TRBV6-5 and J is TRBJ1-6; 9 nucleotides line up with TRBD1. CDR3 length: 15 residues. The germline V gene encodes CDR1 MNHEY and CDR2 SVGAGI. The junction had 6 bases not matched to a gene; V was cut back by 6 bases and J by 6 bases. The CDR3 reads CASRRGQGFNSPLHF. As DNA, the CDR3 is TGTGCCAGCAGACGGGGACAGGGTTTTAATTCACCCCTCCACTTT.

V is TRBV2 and J is TRBJ2-6; TRBD1 matches 12 bases. Germline V gene lookup returns CDR1 SNHLY and CDR2 FYNNEI. The J segment lost 3 bases and the V segment lost 5 bases, leaving 5 bases of the junction unmatched. This CDR3 is 17 amino acids long. The CDR3 region has the DNA TGTGCCAGCAGTCCGGGACAGGGGGCAGGTGGGGCCAACGTCCTGACTTTC. The encoded protein is CASSPGQGAGGANVLTF.

This chain joins TRBV30 and TRBJ1-1; D uncertain. This CDR3 is 11 amino acids long. Germline V CDR1 and CDR2: GTSNPN, SVGIG (reference sequence). The V end lost 0 bases, the J end lost 7 bases, and 6 bases lay between the germline ends. The CDR3 is CAWSVLGEAFF. CDR3 coding DNA: TGTGCCTGGAGTGTACTTGGTGAAGCTTTCTTT.

The chain is built from TRBV2 and TRBJ2-1; D remains unclear. Germline V gives CDR1 SNHLY, CDR2 FYNNEI. V was pared by 0 bases and J by 4 bases, with 10 bases between. The CDR3 has 15 amino acids. The CDR3 DNA is TGTGCCAGCAGTGAAGCGCGGAGAAATTACAATGAGCAGTTCTTC. The encoded protein is CASSEARRNYNEQFF.

V and J are TRBV27 and TRBJ2-1; D may be TRBD1 (6 bases). The V gene's germline CDR1 is MNHEY and CDR2 SMNVEV (reference sequence). The CDR3 contains 15 residues. The germline V and J ends were trimmed by 2 bases and 6 bases, with 14 bases remaining between them. The CDR3 loop reads CASSLSGGTSNEQFF. The CDR3 bases are TGTGCCAGCAGTTTAAGTGGGGGCACCTCCAATGAGCAGTTCTTC.

This clone was detected only a few times. The chain couples TRBV2 to TRBJ1-1, with D unclear. The CDR3 has 14 amino acids. Germline CDR1 SNHLY, CDR2 FYNNEI. With 6 bases removed from V and 1 base from J, the gap between germline ends came to 12 bases. The chain's CDR3 is CASREVLTNTEAFF. DNA for the CDR3: TGTGCCAGCAGGGAGGTCCTAACGAACACTGAAGCTTTCTTT.

V gene TRBV9 combines with J gene TRBJ1-1; TRBD1 might be the D (5 bases). CDR1 is SGDLS and CDR2 is YYNGEE in the germline V gene. This CDR3 is 15 amino acids long. With 7 bases removed from V and 1 base from J, the gap between germline ends came to 17 bases. The DNA for the CDR3 is TGTGCCAGCTCGCCGAGAGAAACAGGGAACACTGAAGCTTTCTTT. Protein product: CASSPRETGNTEAFF.

The J gene is TRBJ1-3, the V gene TRBV7-2; TRBD1 might be the D (6 bases). CDR1 is SGHTA, CDR2 FQGNSA, per germline. The CDR3 contains 15 residues. V lost 5 bases, J lost 0 bases, and 11 bases lay in between. The DNA of the CDR3 is TGTGCCAGCAGCCCAGGACAGAACTCTGGAAACACCATATATTTT. As protein: CASSPGQNSGNTIYF.

The chain is built from TRBV6-6 and TRBJ1-1, with TRBD1 as a possible D gene (5 bases). Per germline, CDR1 MNHNY and CDR2 SVGAGI (reference sequence). Trimming took off 2 bases at V and 4 bases at J, with 8 bases between the two ends. The CDR3 runs to 13 residues. For the CDR3, the DNA is TGTGCCAGCAGTTACGCCCAGGGCACTGAAGCTTTCTTT. This codes for CASSYAQGTEAFF.

The chain recombines TRBV23-1 with TRBJ2-7; no clear D. TRBV23-1 is treated as an ORF (open reading frame) with a function not yet certain. With 1 base removed from V and 4 bases from J, the gap between germline ends came to 11 bases. This CDR3 contains 14 residues. The CDR3 loop reads CASSQYGRLYEQYF. The CDR3, as DNA: TGCGCCAGCAGTCAATACGGACGGCTTTACGAGCAGTACTTC.

The V and J genes are TRBV9 and TRBJ2-3; 11 bases line up with TRBD2. The V segment lost 3 bases and the J segment 2 bases; nucleotides outside the gene matches: 8. Germline assignment: CDR1 SGDLS and CDR2 YYNGEE. The CDR3 runs to 17 residues. The CDR3 DNA follows: TGTGCCAGCAGCGCCCTAGCGGGGGGCTCCATCACAGATACGCAGTATTTT. This gives the protein CASSALAGGSITDTQYF.

This clone was observed a handful of times. This sample includes further DNA sequences coding for the same CDR3. This sequence joins TRBV5-1 and TRBJ1-1; D remains unclear. This CDR3 region has 13 residues. Germline values: CDR1 SGHRS, CDR2 YFSETQ. Trimming removed 0 bases at V and 4 bases at J, with 7 bases between. CDR3 in amino acids: CASSLAGSTEAFF. The CDR3 bases are TGCGCCAGCAGCTTGGCGGGGAGCACTGAAGCTTTCTTT.

The rearrangement joins TRBV19 to TRBJ2-7; no firm D call. Looked up from germline, CDR1 is LNHDA and CDR2 is SQIVND (reference sequence). CDR3 length: 14 amino acids. Trimming shortened V by 3 bases and J by 3 bases, and 12 bases separated the two germline ends. The CDR3 nucleotides read TGTGCCAGTAGTATGGCTGGATCCGTCTACGAGCAGTACTTC. Protein product: CASSMAGSVYEQYF.

The J gene is TRBJ1-2, the V gene TRBV5-1; 7 positions match TRBD1. There are 16 residues in the CDR3. Germline V gene sequence: CDR1 SGHRS, CDR2 YFSETQ. With 4 bases clipped from V and 5 bases from J, the junction kept 14 bases outside the gene matches. The DNA for the CDR3 is TGCGCCAGCAGCCAGATCGGGACAGCGACTCTTTATGGCTACACCTTC. This encodes CASSQIGTATLYGYTF.

The J gene is TRBJ2-5, the V gene TRBV2; a possible D gene is TRBD2 (6 bases). The CDR3 runs 18 residues. Germline lookup yields CDR1 SNHLY and CDR2 FYNNEI. Trimming removed 3 bases from V and 6 bases from J, with 26 bases in between. DNA of the CDR3: TGTGCCAGCAGTGATAAGGGAAGACTAGAAGGAGGCGCGAAGACCCAGTACTTC. Its translation is CASSDKGRLEGGAKTQYF.

The chain couples TRBV27 to TRBJ2-5, with TRBD2 as a possible D gene (5 bases). The V and J ends lost 6 bases and 7 bases respectively, with 15 bases between them. This CDR3 is built from 13 residues. The germline V gene has CDR1 MNHEY and CDR2 SMNVEV (reference sequence). CDR3 amino acids: CASSRSDWGTQYF. CDR3 DNA sequence: TGTGCCAGCAGCCGTTCGGACTGGGGGACCCAGTACTTC.

The V and J genes are TRBV5-1 and TRBJ1-1, with no clear D. Germline V gene sequence: CDR1 SGHRS, CDR2 YFSETQ. The germline V and J ends were trimmed by 0 bases and 4 bases, with 7 bases remaining between them. The CDR3 consists of 13 residues. The CDR3 region is CASSLVGSTEAFF. The CDR3 nucleotides read TGCGCCAGCAGCTTGGTGGGGAGCACTGAAGCTTTCTTT.